Below, 18 T cell receptor beta chains from the same sample are listed, as sequenced in a study of spatial heterogeneity in lung cancer. These receptors have no known antigen. TCRdb re-called the 5' RACE reads through MiXCR, storing one row per CDR3 protein. This table holds 5,400 or so distinct CDR3 sequences, 17% found once. Sample time point: sample taken at primary tumor resection. General study results and limits: It was found that expanded intratumoral alpha and beta TCR counts tracked tumor mutation counts.

The sample consisted of lung tumor tissue, taken at surgery. The receptors shown here come from a male donor with early-stage non-small cell lung cancer.

This clonotype qualifies as medium-sized (0.01 to 0.1%). This sequence joins TRBV10-3 and TRBJ1-4, with 11 nucleotides matching TRBD1. The junction had 6 bases not matched to a gene; V was cut back by 8 bases and J by 7 bases. Looked up from germline, CDR1 is ENHRY and CDR2 is SYGVKD. The CDR3 totals 14 residues. The CDR3: CAISGTGGGEKLFF. CDR3 DNA sequence: TGTGCCATCTCCGGGACAGGGGGTGGTGAAAAACTGTTTTTT.

At least ten counts were recorded for this clonotype. This rearrangement joins TRBV3-1 to TRBJ2-7; D remains unclear. This CDR3 region has 12 residues. The V end lost 1 base, the J end lost 8 bases, and 9 bases lay between the germline ends. Germline assignment: CDR1 LGHDT and CDR2 YNNKEL (reference sequence). Here the CDR3 DNA reads TGTGCCAGCAGCCAAGTATCCGTGAAGCAGTACTTC. Amino acids: CASSQVSVKQYF.

V gene TRBV28 combines with J gene TRBJ2-3, with 7 nucleotides matching TRBD2. The CDR3 length is 15 residues. The V gene's germline CDR1 is MDHEN and CDR2 SYDVKM. V lost 4 bases and J lost 6; bases outside the gene matches: 10. In DNA form, the CDR3 reads TGTGCCAGCAGTTCTCCTAGCGGTGCGGTGGATACGCAGTATTTT. This encodes CASSSPSGAVDTQYF.

By share, this clonotype ranks as medium-sized. The chain joins TRBV6-2 or TRBV6-3 to TRBJ2-1, with 8 nucleotides matching TRBD1. Germline CDR1 is MNHEY and CDR2 is SVGEGT. The junction had 3 bases not matched to a gene; V was cut back by 5 bases and J by 6 bases. The CDR3 is made up of 13 amino acids. CDR3 coding DNA: TGTGCCAGCAGTAGTGACAGGGGCAATGAGCAGTTCTTC. It codes for CASSSDRGNEQFF.

This clonotype was recorded at least ten times. CDR3 sequence: CASSPADGEETQYF. Here the CDR3 DNA reads TGTGCCAGCAGCCCAGCAGACGGGGAAGAGACCCAGTACTTC. The gene calls are TRBV28 and TRBJ2-5; a weak D match, TRBD2 (5 bases). This CDR3 is built from 14 residues. V lost 6 bases, J lost 3 bases, and 14 bases lay in between. The germline CDR1 and CDR2 sequences are MDHEN and SYDVKM.

Ten or more counts support this clonotype. The chain carries TRBV20-1 and TRBJ2-3, with TRBD2 identical over 7 bases. The CDR3 contains 15 residues. Germline assignment: CDR1 DFQATT and CDR2 SNEGSKA (reference sequence). The CDR3 nucleotides are TGCAGCGGACTGTGGGGGGGGTCTAGCACAGATACGCAGTATTTT. Translated: CSGLWGGSSTDTQYF.

This clonotype was recorded many times. V is TRBV3-1 and J is TRBJ2-1; D not resolved. The CDR3 length is 14 residues. Trimming removed 1 base at V and 7 bases at J, with 11 bases between. Germline V gene sequence: CDR1 LGHDT, CDR2 YNNKEL (reference sequence). The CDR3 DNA sequence: TGTGCCAGCAGCCAAGGGGTTGAGTCTAATGAGCAGTTCTTC. Amino acids: CASSQGVESNEQFF.

This clonotype has only one observation. A single base separates this from a much larger clone, so it may be a read error. This chain connects TRBV6-2 or TRBV6-3 to TRBJ2-5; D gene uncertain. The V and J ends lost 5 bases and 3 bases respectively, with 16 bases between them. The CDR3 length is 15 residues. CDR1 MNHEY and CDR2 SVGEGT come from the germline V gene. This CDR3 reads CASSQFMLQKETQYF. The CDR3 DNA reads as TGTGCCAGCAGTCAATTTATGTTGCAGAAAGAGACCCAGTACTTC.

In its sample, this clonotype ranks as medium-sized. The chain carries TRBV12-3 or TRBV12-4 and TRBJ2-7; the match to TRBD1 covers 9 bases. V dropped 4 bases and J dropped 5; count of bases not matched to a gene: 15. This CDR3 spans 17 amino acids. CDR3 loop: CASSSLGTGYTSDEQYF. The CDR3 bases are TGTGCCAGCAGTTCCCTGGGGACAGGGTATACTTCGGACGAGCAGTACTTC.

This clonotype is medium-sized in the sample. The chain links TRBV5-5 to TRBJ2-1; TRBD2 agrees at 8 bases. The CDR3 loop spans 14 amino acids. In germline, CDR1 is SGHKS, CDR2 YYEKEE (reference sequence). The junction had 6 bases not matched to a gene; V was cut back by 3 bases and J by 7 bases. In DNA form, the CDR3 reads TGTGCCAGCAGCTACGGGGGGGCCGGAAATGAGCAGTTCTTC. Its protein is CASSYGGAGNEQFF.

This clonotype appeared many times. The chain joins TRBV6-5 to TRBJ1-5; D gene unclear. The CDR3 consists of 15 residues. V lost 5 bases and J 2 bases, leaving 13 bases between the germline ends. Germline CDR1 reads MNHEY; CDR2 reads SVGAGI. The chain's CDR3 is CASSPAAAGNQPQHF. DNA for the CDR3: TGTGCCAGCAGTCCTGCTGCGGCTGGCAATCAGCCCCAGCATTTT.

The chain couples TRBV5-6 to TRBJ2-5; D is unresolved. Per germline, CDR1 SGHDT and CDR2 YYEEEE. V was pared by 4 bases and J by 5 bases, with 9 bases between. The length of the CDR3 is 12 residues. As DNA, the CDR3 is TGTGCCAGCAGCCGGCCACAGGAGACCCAGTACTTC. Translation: CASSRPQETQYF.

This clonotype occurred many times. The CDR3 DNA sequence: TGTGCCAGCAGCTTAGCGTTAGGCTACGAGCAGTACTTC. Its protein is CASSLALGYEQYF. This sequence joins TRBV7-9 and TRBJ2-7; D is ambiguous. V gave up 0 bases and J gave up 3 bases, with 6 bases separating them. From germline, CDR1 is SEHNR and CDR2 FQNEAQ (reference sequence). The CDR3 has 13 residues.

By proportion, this clonotype is medium-sized. The CDR3 DNA reads as TGTGCCAGCAGCTTTGAGACCCTTGGCGGCGAGCAGTACTTC. Protein: CASSFETLGGEQYF. This chain connects TRBV11-2 to TRBJ2-7; D gene uncertain. Between the trimmed V and J ends, which lost 3 bases and 6 bases, there was a span of 15 bases. CDR3 length equals 14 residues. CDR1 SGHAT and CDR2 FQNNGV come from the germline V gene.

This clonotype is deemed medium-sized. The chain combines TRBV6-2 or TRBV6-3 with TRBJ2-1, with D maybe TRBD2 (6 bases). The CDR3 has 12 residues. CDR1 is MNHEY, CDR2 SVGEGT, per germline. V lost 7 bases and J 4 bases, leaving 8 bases between the germline ends. For the CDR3, the DNA is TGTGCCAGCAATCGGGGGTACAATGAGCAGTTCTTC. Protein sequence: CASNRGYNEQFF.

In nucleotides, the CDR3 is TGTGCCAGTCTCAGGGGGTCCATGAACACTGAAGCTTTCTTT. Translated, it gives CASLRGSMNTEAFF. This chain joins TRBV28 and TRBJ1-1, with TRBD1 matching over 7 bases. Germline-derived CDR1 and CDR2 are MDHEN and SYDVKM. The junction had 7 bases not matched to a gene; V was cut back by 9 bases and J by 0 bases. CDR3 length: 14 amino acids.

V usage is TRBV20-1 and J usage is TRBJ1-5; D remains unclear. In germline, CDR1 is DFQATT, CDR2 SNEGSKA (reference sequence). The V gene lost 3 bases and the J gene lost 3 bases, with 6 bases spanning the gap. CDR3 length: 12 amino acids. The CDR3 nucleotides read TGCAGTGCTAGCAGACTCAATCAGCCCCAGCATTTT. It specifies CSASRLNQPQHF.

This CDR3 reads CSARASGRPNTYEQYF. CDR3 nucleotide sequence: TGCAGTGCTAGAGCTAGCGGGAGGCCCAATACCTACGAGCAGTACTTC. The chain combines TRBV20-1 with TRBJ2-7, with 11 bases aligning to TRBD2. Trimming removed 1 base from V and 2 bases from J; junction bases left unmatched: 7. There are 16 residues in the CDR3. Germline V gene data show CDR1 as DFQATT and CDR2 as SNEGSKA (reference sequence).